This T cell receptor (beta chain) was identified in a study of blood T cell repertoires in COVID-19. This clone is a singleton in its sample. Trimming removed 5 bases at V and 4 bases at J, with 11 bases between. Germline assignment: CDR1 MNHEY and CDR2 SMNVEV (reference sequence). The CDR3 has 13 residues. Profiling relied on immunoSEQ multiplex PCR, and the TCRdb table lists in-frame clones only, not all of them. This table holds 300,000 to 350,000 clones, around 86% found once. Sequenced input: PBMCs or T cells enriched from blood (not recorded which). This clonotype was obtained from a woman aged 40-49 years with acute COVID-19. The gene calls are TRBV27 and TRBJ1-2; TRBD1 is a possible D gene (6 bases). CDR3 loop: CASSQTGSYGYTF. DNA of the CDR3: TGTGCCAGCAGTCAGACAGGTAGCTATGGCTACACCTTC.